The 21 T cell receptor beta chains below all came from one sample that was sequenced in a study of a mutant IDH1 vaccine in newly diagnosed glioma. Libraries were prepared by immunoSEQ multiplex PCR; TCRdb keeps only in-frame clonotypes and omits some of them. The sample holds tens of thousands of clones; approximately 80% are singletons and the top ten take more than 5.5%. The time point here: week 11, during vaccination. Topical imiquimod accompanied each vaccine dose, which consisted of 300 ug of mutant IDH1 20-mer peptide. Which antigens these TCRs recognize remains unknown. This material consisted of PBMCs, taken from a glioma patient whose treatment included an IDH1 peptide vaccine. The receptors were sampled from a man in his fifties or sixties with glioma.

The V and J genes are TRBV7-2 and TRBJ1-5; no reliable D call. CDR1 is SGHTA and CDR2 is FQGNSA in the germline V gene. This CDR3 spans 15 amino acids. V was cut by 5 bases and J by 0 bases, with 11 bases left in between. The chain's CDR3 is CASSAMADSNQPQHF. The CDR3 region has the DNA TGTGCCAGCAGCGCCATGGCAGATAGCAATCAGCCCCAGCATTTT.

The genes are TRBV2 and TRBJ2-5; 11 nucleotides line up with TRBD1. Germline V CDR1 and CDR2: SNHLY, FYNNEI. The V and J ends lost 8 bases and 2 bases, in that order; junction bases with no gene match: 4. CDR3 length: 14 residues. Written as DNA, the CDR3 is TGTGCCAGCGTATGGGACAGGGGGCAAGAGACCCAGTACTTC. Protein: CASVWDRGQETQYF.

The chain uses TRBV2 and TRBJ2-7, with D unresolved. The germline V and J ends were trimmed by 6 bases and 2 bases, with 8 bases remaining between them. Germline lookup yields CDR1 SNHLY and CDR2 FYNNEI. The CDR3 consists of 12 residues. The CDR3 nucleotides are TGTGCCAGCAGCAGCGATCCCTACGAGCAGTACTTC. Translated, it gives CASSSDPYEQYF.

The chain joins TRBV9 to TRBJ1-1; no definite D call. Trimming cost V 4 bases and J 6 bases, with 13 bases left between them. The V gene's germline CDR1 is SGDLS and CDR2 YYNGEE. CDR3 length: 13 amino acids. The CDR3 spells CASSSSARSEAFF. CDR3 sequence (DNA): TGTGCCAGCAGCTCGAGTGCGCGGTCTGAAGCTTTCTTT.

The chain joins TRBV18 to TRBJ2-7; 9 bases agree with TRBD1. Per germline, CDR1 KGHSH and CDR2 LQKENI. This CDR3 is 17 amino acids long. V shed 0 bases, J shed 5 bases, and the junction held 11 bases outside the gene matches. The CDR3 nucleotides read TGTGCCAGCTCACCACCGGCCGGACAGGGGACGAGAAACGAGCAGTACTTC. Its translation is CASSPPAGQGTRNEQYF.

CDR3 residues: CASSFGVLDEQYF. The CDR3 DNA is TGTGCCAGCAGCTTCGGGGTATTGGACGAGCAGTACTTC. This rearrangement joins TRBV7-9 to TRBJ2-7, with TRBD2 as a possible D gene (5 bases). Germline V gene lookup returns CDR1 SEHNR and CDR2 FQNEAQ (reference sequence). The CDR3 consists of 13 residues. Trimming removed 3 bases at V and 5 bases at J, with 11 bases between.

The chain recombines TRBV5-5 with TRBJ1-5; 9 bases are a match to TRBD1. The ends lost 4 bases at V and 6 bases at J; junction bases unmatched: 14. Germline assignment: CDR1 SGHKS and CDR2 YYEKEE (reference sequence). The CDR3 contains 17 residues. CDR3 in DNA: TGTGCCAGCAGCCTACGGACAGGGGAGGGAGGTGGTCAGCCCCAGCATTTT. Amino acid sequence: CASSLRTGEGGGQPQHF.

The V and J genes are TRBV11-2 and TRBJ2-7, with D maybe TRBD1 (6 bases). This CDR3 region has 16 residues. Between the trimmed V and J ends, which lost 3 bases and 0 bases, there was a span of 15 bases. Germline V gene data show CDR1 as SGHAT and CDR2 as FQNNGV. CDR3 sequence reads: CASSFIGKGDSYEQYF. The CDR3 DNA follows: TGTGCCAGCAGCTTTATAGGCAAGGGGGACTCCTACGAGCAGTACTTC.

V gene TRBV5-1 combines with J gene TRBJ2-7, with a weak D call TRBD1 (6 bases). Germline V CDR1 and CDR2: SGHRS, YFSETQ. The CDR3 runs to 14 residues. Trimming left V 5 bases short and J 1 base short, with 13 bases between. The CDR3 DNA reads TGCGCCAGCAGAATGATAGGGGGTTCCTACGAGCAGTACTTC. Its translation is CASRMIGGSYEQYF.

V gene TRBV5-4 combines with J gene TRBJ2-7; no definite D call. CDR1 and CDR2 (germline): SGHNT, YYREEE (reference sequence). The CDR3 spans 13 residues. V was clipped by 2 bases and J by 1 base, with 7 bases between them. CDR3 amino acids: CASSFGRSYEQYF. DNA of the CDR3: TGTGCCAGCAGCTTTGGCAGGTCCTACGAGCAGTACTTC. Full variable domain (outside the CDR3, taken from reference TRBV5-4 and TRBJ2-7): ETGVTQSPTHLIKTRGQQVTLRCSSQSGHNTVSWYQQALGQGPQFIFQYYREEENGRGNFPPRFSGLQFPNYSSELNVNALELDDSALYLCASSFGRSYEQYFGPGTRLTVT.

The CDR3 region has the DNA TGTGCCAGCAGCCCCCGGACAGCTGTATGGGCCCAGTACTTC. The encoded protein is CASSPRTAVWAQYF. The chain recombines TRBV5-8 with TRBJ2-5, with D possibly matching TRBD1 (6 bases). This CDR3 is built from 14 residues. The V end lost 4 bases, the J end lost 9 bases, and 19 bases lay between the germline ends. Germline loops: CDR1 SGHTS, CDR2 YDEGEE.

CDR3 sequence reads: CASSLVSGGFTDTQYF. CDR3 bases: TGTGCCAGCAGCTTAGTTAGCGGGGGCTTCACAGATACGCAGTATTTT. This chain links TRBV11-1 with TRBJ2-3; the match to TRBD2 covers 9 bases. The J segment lost 2 bases and the V segment lost 1 base, leaving 4 bases of the junction unmatched. From germline, CDR1 is SGHAT and CDR2 FQDESV (reference sequence). The CDR3 extends over 16 amino acids.

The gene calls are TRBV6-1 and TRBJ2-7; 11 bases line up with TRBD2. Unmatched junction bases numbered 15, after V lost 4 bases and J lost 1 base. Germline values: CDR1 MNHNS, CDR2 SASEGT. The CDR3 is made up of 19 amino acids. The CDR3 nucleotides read TGTGCCAGCAGTGGGGTGGGGACTAGCGGTATCCAAAAATCCTACGAGCAGTACTTC. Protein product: CASSGVGTSGIQKSYEQYF.

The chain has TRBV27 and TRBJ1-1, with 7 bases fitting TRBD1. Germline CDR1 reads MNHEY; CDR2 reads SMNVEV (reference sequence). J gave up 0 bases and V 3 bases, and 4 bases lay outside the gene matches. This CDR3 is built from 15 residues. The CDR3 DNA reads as TGTGCCAGCAGTTTGGCAACAGGGGTGAACACTGAAGCTTTCTTT. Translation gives CASSLATGVNTEAFF.

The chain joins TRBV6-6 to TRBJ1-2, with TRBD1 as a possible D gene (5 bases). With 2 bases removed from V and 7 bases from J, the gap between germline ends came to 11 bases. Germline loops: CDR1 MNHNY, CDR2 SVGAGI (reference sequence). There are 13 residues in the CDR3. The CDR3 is CASSYAEGRGYTF. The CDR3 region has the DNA TGTGCCAGCAGTTACGCCGAGGGACGTGGCTACACCTTC.

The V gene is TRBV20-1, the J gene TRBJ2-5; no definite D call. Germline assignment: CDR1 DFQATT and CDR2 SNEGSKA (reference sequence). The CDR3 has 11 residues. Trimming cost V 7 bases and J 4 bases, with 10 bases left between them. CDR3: CSGQLRETQYF. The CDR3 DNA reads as TGCAGTGGTCAGCTTCGAGAGACCCAGTACTTC.

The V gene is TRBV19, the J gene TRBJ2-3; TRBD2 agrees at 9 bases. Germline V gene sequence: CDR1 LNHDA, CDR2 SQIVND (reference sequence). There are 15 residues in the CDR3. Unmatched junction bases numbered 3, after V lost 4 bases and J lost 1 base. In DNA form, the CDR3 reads TGTGCCAGTAGTAGGAGCGGGAGGCGCACAGATACGCAGTATTTT. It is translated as CASSRSGRRTDTQYF.

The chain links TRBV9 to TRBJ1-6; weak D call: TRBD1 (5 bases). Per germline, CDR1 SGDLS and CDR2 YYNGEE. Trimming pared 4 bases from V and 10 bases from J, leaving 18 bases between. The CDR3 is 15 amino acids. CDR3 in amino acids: CASSPGEGRYSPLHF. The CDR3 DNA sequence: TGTGCCAGCAGCCCCGGGGAGGGACGGTACTCACCCCTCCACTTT. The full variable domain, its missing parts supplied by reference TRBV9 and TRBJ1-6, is DSGVTQTPKHLITATGQRVTLRCSPRSGDLSVYWYQQSLDQGLQFLIQYYNGEERAKGNILERFSAQQFPDLHSELNLSSLELGDSALYFCASSPGEGRYSPLHFGNGTRLTVT.

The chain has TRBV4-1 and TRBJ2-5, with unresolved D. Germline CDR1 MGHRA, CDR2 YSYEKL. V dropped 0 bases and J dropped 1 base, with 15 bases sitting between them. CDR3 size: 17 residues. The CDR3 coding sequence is TGCGCCAGCAGCCAAGAACCCCCGGTTAACACCCAAGAGACCCAGTACTTC. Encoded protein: CASSQEPPVNTQETQYF.

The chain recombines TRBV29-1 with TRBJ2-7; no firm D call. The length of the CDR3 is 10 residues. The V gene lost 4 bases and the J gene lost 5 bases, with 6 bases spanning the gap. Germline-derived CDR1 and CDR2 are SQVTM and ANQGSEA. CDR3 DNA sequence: TGCAGCGTTGGGGGTGACGAGCAGTACTTC. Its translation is CSVGGDEQYF.

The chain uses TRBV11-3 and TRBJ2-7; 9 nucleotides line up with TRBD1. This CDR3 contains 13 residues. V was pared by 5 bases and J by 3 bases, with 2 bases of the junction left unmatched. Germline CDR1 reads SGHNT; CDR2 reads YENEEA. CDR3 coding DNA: TGTGCCAGCAGCCGGGACAGGGACTACGAGCAGTACTTC. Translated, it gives CASSRDRDYEQYF.